This record covers a single T cell receptor beta chain. Its target antigen remains unknown. Qualities for individual bases were not recorded, and no much larger clone is one base off. Data came from an Illumina HiSeq 2500. TCR beta libraries were prepared by quantitative 5'-RACE with molecular barcodes. On the authors' methods: A new computational method, built on a probabilistic model of VDJ rearrangement, was used to identify disease-linked TCR variants. The public reads were run again by TCRdb, first through fastp at Q25 and then through MiXCR, and only productive beta chains were kept. Every distinct CDR3 protein forms one entry, paired with its most common genes and DNA. The V and J calls and clone size come from TCRdb's table, not from the authors' own analysis. Here the sample has about 500,000 distinct CDR3 sequences; about 12% occur a single time. The ten largest clones capture around 7% of the sample.

These data come from a study of CD8 T cells in ankylosing spondylitis (dated by TCRdb to the late 2010s). Looking at the study overall: To find TCR variants linked to disease, the study profiled T cell receptor beta repertoires in ankylosing spondylitis patients and healthy donors. The full study cohort was made up of roughly 25 ankylosing spondylitis patients and fewer than 120 healthy donors. Samples of peripheral blood were taken, and for ankylosing spondylitis patients, synovial fluid was collected as well. General study outcomes and caveats: A CD8+ phenotype was shown by the disease-linked clones, which were found at relatively low frequencies in peripheral blood. Some motif variants were previously reported in synovial fluid and blood of reactive arthritis patients, suggesting common disease-initiation mechanisms. A TCR beta motif of about 8 highly homologous amino acid variants appeared characteristic of blood from ankylosing spondylitis patients. According to the report, matched synovial fluid samples from ankylosing spondylitis patients were significantly enriched for the disease-linked clones.

From a lookup of the germline V gene (reference sequence), CDR1 and CDR2 are SEHNR and FQNEAQ. Spanning cysteine to phenylalanine, the CDR3 consists of 12 amino acids. The retained sequence is limited to the CDR3, 36 bases, with the frame set at the first base. V loses 1 base of germline sequence and J loses 10 bases, and the interval between the two ends is 10 bases. Sequences were obtained from blood, either unsorted or a sorted T cell fraction (not recorded which). The V and J genes are TRBV7-9 and TRBJ1-1; a confident D gene designation cannot be given. This receptor was obtained from a male donor with ankylosing spondylitis. The bases read TGTGCCAGCAGCTTAGGTGAGGGCAGAGCTTTCTTT. This yields the protein CASSLGEGRAFF.